The source of this TCR beta chain is a study of shared clonotypes between healthy human individuals. CD45RO-negative, CCR7-positively selected cells formed the naive CD8 fraction, excluding terminally differentiated effector memory CD45RA+ cells. Sequencing used immunoSEQ multiplex PCR; TCRdb keeps in-frame clones, though not all of them. The sample shows 800,000 to 950,000 clones, about 96% of them seen only once. The V gene end was trimmed by 7 bases and the J gene end by 5 bases; junction bases not matched to a gene: 2. Germline-derived CDR1 and CDR2 are SEHNR and FQNEAQ (reference sequence). This CDR3 spans 13 amino acids.

This receptor was taken from a man under 40 in good health. The V and J genes are TRBV7-9 and TRBJ2-7; 13 positions match TRBD2. Sequenced material: naive CD8+ T cells sorted from blood. The CDR3 region is CASTGLAGDEQYF. Written as DNA, the CDR3 is TGTGCCAGCACCGGACTAGCGGGAGACGAGCAGTACTTC.